A single sample gave rise to the 15 T cell receptor beta chains below, sequenced in a study of identical twins. TCRdb reprocessed the 5' RACE reads via MiXCR and lists one record per CDR3 protein. Counted here are 1,800,000 or so distinct CDR3 sequences, around a third occurring once; the ten biggest clones make up about 0.27%. Sequencing was carried out using cord blood. The receptors were gathered from a newborn girl in good health.

The chain joins TRBV7-2 to TRBJ2-5, with D maybe TRBD1 (5 bases). Germline CDR1 SGHTA, CDR2 FQGNSA. CDR3 size: 15 residues. The germline V and J ends were trimmed by 1 base and 4 bases, with 13 bases remaining between them. Written as DNA, the CDR3 is TGTGCCAGCAGCTTAGTAACTGGGGCCTTAGAGACCCAGTACTTC. Its translation: CASSLVTGALETQYF.

This clonotype appeared once. This clone may be a read error of a much larger clone one base away. The J gene is TRBJ2-1, the V gene TRBV2; 9 nucleotides align to TRBD2. This CDR3 region has 13 residues. V was pared by 9 bases and J by 6 bases, with 6 bases of the junction left unmatched. Germline CDR1 and CDR2: SNHLY and FYNNEI. CDR3 region: CARTGTSINEQFF. As DNA, the CDR3 is TGTGCCAGAACCGGGACTAGCATCAATGAGCAGTTCTTC.

The rearrangement links TRBV7-9 to TRBJ2-1; 12 positions agree with TRBD2. The CDR3 has 14 amino acids. Germline V gene data show CDR1 as SEHNR and CDR2 as FQNEAQ (reference sequence). V lost 6 bases and J lost 9; bases outside the gene matches: 6. The CDR3 DNA follows: TGTGCCAGCAGGACTAGCGGGAGTTCGGGTGAGCAGTTCTTC. This translates into CASRTSGSSGEQFF.

J is TRBJ2-7 and V is TRBV24-1, with 10 bases aligning to TRBD2. V lost 6 bases to trimming and J lost 4 bases; unmatched junction nucleotides: 11. The germline gives CDR1 KGHDR, CDR2 SFDVKD. This CDR3 region has 16 residues. This chain's CDR3 is CATSPNRGSGGYEQYF. The CDR3 DNA follows: TGTGCCACCAGTCCAAATCGAGGTAGCGGGGGGTACGAGCAGTACTTC.

This clonotype appeared a few times. The junction and the germline gene differ at one end; a read error may be behind it. The genes are TRBV28 and TRBJ2-1, with D perhaps matching TRBD1 (6 bases). The CDR3 length is 16 residues. CDR1 is MDHEN, CDR2 SYDVKM, per germline. The chain's CDR3 is CASSNLGQPSFNEQFF. The DNA for the CDR3 is TGTGCCAGCAGCAATCTCGGACAGCCCTCCTTCAATGAGCAGTTCTTC.

This clonotype was seen only a few times. The genes are TRBV5-1 and TRBJ2-3; the D gene is possibly TRBD2 (5 bases). CDR1 and CDR2 from the germline V gene are SGHRS and YFSETQ. V lost 0 bases and J lost 0, with 11 bases in between. The CDR3 is 16 amino acids. CDR3 in amino acids: CASSLGERISTDTQYF. The CDR3 region has the DNA TGCGCCAGCAGCTTGGGGGAGCGGATTAGCACAGATACGCAGTATTTT. Together with reference TRBV5-1 and TRBJ2-3, the CDR3 gives the full variable domain: KAGVTQTPRYLIKTRGQQVTLSCSPISGHRSVSWYQQTPGQGLQFLFEYFSETQRNKGNFPGRFSGRQFSNSRSEMNVSTLELGDSALYLCASSLGERISTDTQYFGPGTRLTVL.

CDR3 loop: CASSLGSGSDEQYF. The CDR3 DNA sequence: TGTGCCAGCAGCTTGGGGTCTGGGTCCGACGAGCAGTACTTC. The chain has TRBV5-4 and TRBJ2-7; D uncertain. This CDR3 has 14 residues. V was cut by 0 bases and J by 5 bases, with 12 bases left in between. Per the germline V gene, CDR1 is SGHNT and CDR2 is YYREEE (reference sequence).

V gene TRBV10-3 combines with J gene TRBJ1-2; no clear D gene. V lost 3 bases to trimming and J lost 8 bases, with 16 bases between them. This CDR3 region has 14 residues. Germline loops: CDR1 ENHRY, CDR2 SYGVKD. CDR3 coding DNA: TGTGCCATCAGTGAATTCGCGACATCGGAGGGCTACACCTTC. This translates into CAISEFATSEGYTF.

This clonotype was recorded many times. The chain is built from TRBV5-1 and TRBJ2-1; the match to TRBD2 covers 10 bases. CDR1 is SGHRS and CDR2 is YFSETQ in the germline V gene. With V trimmed by 4 bases and J by 4 bases, 8 bases remained unmatched. The CDR3 consists of 16 residues. The CDR3 spells CASSRAGGGLYNEQFF. CDR3 nucleotide sequence: TGCGCCAGCAGCCGAGCGGGAGGGGGACTATACAATGAGCAGTTCTTC.

The V and J genes are TRBV27 and TRBJ1-2; D may be TRBD1 (5 bases). Per the germline V gene, CDR1 is MNHEY and CDR2 is SMNVEV (reference sequence). This CDR3 is 15 amino acids long. The V and J ends lost 5 bases and 4 bases respectively, with 17 bases between them. In nucleotides, the CDR3 is TGTGCCAGCAGTCGGTGGGAGGGCGGGACCTATGGCTACACCTTC. Protein product: CASSRWEGGTYGYTF.

The gene calls are TRBV28 and TRBJ2-7, with 7 bases lining up with TRBD2. CDR1 and CDR2 (germline): MDHEN, SYDVKM. CDR3 length equals 14 residues. V lost 3 bases and J lost 5; bases outside the gene matches: 7. The CDR3 region is CASSFERGWDEQYF. The CDR3 DNA follows: TGTGCCAGCAGTTTTGAGCGGGGCTGGGACGAGCAGTACTTC.

Only a few counts were recorded for this clonotype. This sequence joins TRBV4-1 and TRBJ2-1; the match to TRBD2 covers 10 bases. Germline CDR1 MGHRA, CDR2 YSYEKL. The V and J ends lost 1 base and 4 bases, in that order; junction bases with no gene match: 7. The CDR3 contains 17 residues. CDR3 bases: TGCGCCAGCAGCCAAGGACCTAGCGGGAGAAGTTACAATGAGCAGTTCTTC. It specifies CASSQGPSGRSYNEQFF.

This clonotype has just a few counts. V is TRBV25-1 and J is TRBJ2-1; D unresolved. The CDR3 length is 13 residues. V was cut by 8 bases and J by 9 bases, with 17 bases left in between. From germline, CDR1 is MGHDK and CDR2 SYGVNS. CDR3 region: CASQTLLRSEQFF. For the CDR3, the DNA is TGTGCCAGCCAAACTCTTTTGCGCAGTGAGCAGTTCTTC. Together with reference TRBV25-1 and TRBJ2-1, the CDR3 gives the full variable domain: EADIYQTPRYLVIGTGKKITLECSQTMGHDKMYWYQQDPGMELHLIHYSYGVNSTEKGDLSSESTVSRIRTEHFPLTLESARPSHTSQYLCASQTLLRSEQFFGPGTRLTVL.

This clonotype has a count of ten or more. The chain employs TRBV29-1 and TRBJ2-1; no clear D gene. Trimming took 4 bases from V and 5 from J, leaving 6 bases between them. CDR1 SQVTM and CDR2 ANQGSEA come from the germline V gene. The CDR3 loop spans 11 amino acids. The DNA for the CDR3 is TGCAGCGTTGGGCCTAACAATGAGCAGTTCTTC. Protein: CSVGPNNEQFF.

At least ten counts were recorded for this clonotype. The J gene is TRBJ2-1, the V gene TRBV5-1; D call uncertain. The germline V gene has CDR1 SGHRS and CDR2 YFSETQ. The CDR3 extends over 14 amino acids. Trimming cost V 4 bases and J 0 bases, with 8 bases left between them. The CDR3 reads CASSPGSSYNEQFF. In DNA, the CDR3 is TGCGCCAGCAGCCCTGGCAGCTCCTACAATGAGCAGTTCTTC.